The 21 T cell receptor beta chains listed next were all sequenced from one sample in a study of T cell responses to AZD1222 COVID-19 vaccine. Libraries were prepared by immunoSEQ multiplex PCR; TCRdb keeps only in-frame clonotypes and omits some of them. The sample has 100,000 to 150,000 clones, around nine tenths seen once; the top ten hold approximately 3%. The specimen was peripheral blood, collected on day 0 of AZD1222 vaccination. The receptors were sampled from an adult in good health.

By share of the sample, this clone is medium-sized. The genes are TRBV2 and TRBJ1-1; D remains ambiguous. The CDR3 spans 14 residues. Trimming left V 2 bases short and J 0 bases short, with 7 bases between. Germline values: CDR1 SNHLY, CDR2 FYNNEI. The CDR3 loop is CASSEPKMNTEAFF. The CDR3 DNA reads as TGTGCCAGCAGTGAACCCAAGATGAACACTGAAGCTTTCTTT.

J is TRBJ1-1 and V is TRBV6-5; D gene uncertain. This CDR3 contains 14 residues. V dropped 4 bases and J dropped 3 bases, with 12 bases sitting between them. Per germline, CDR1 MNHEY and CDR2 SVGAGI. This CDR3 is CASSLEGPDTEAFF. The CDR3 DNA is TGTGCCAGCAGTTTAGAGGGCCCGGACACTGAAGCTTTCTTT.

CDR3 in amino acids: CASSYVVARNEQFF. CDR3 sequence (DNA): TGTGCCAGCAGTTACGTGGTAGCGAGGAATGAGCAGTTCTTC. The chain recombines TRBV27 with TRBJ2-1, with D possibly matching TRBD2 (5 bases). In germline, CDR1 is MNHEY, CDR2 SMNVEV (reference sequence). Trimming removed 4 bases from V and 7 bases from J, with 14 bases in between. The CDR3 is 14 residues long.

This clone has just a few counts. This chain uses TRBV5-1 with TRBJ1-4; no reliable D call. V was pared by 0 bases and J by 3 bases, with 6 bases between. Germline loops: CDR1 SGHRS, CDR2 YFSETQ. The CDR3 sequence is 14 residues long. The CDR3 DNA is TGCGCCAGCAGCTTGGCTTATCCTAATGAAAAACTGTTTTTT. Translated, it gives CASSLAYPNEKLFF.

The chain uses TRBV12-5 and TRBJ1-1, with 8 positions matching TRBD1. The CDR3 is made up of 14 amino acids. The V segment lost 7 bases and the J segment 5 bases; nucleotides outside the gene matches: 9. CDR1 is LGHNT, CDR2 FRNRAP, per germline. CDR3 in amino acids: CASDGQQGGTEAFF. The CDR3, as DNA: TGTGCTAGTGACGGCCAACAGGGGGGGACTGAAGCTTTCTTT.

The gene calls are TRBV2 and TRBJ1-5; D gene ambiguous. V was cut by 6 bases and J by 3 bases, with 9 bases left in between. This CDR3 is built from 13 residues. The germline gives CDR1 SNHLY, CDR2 FYNNEI. The CDR3 loop is CASRLGINQPQHF. The CDR3 coding sequence is TGTGCCAGCAGGTTAGGGATCAATCAGCCCCAGCATTTT.

The chain recombines TRBV9 with TRBJ2-5; possible D gene TRBD2, 5 bases. This CDR3 has 13 residues. V lost 0 bases, J lost 5 bases, and 8 bases lay in between. CDR1 SGDLS and CDR2 YYNGEE come from the germline V gene. The CDR3 loop reads CASSVALAETQYF. CDR3 nucleotides: TGTGCCAGCAGCGTAGCCTTAGCGGAGACCCAGTACTTC.

The J gene is TRBJ2-1, the V gene TRBV6-5, with no clear D. Trimming pared 7 bases from V and 6 bases from J, leaving 7 bases between. The germline V gene has CDR1 MNHEY and CDR2 SVGAGI. This CDR3 has 11 residues. The CDR3 nucleotides are TGTGCCAGCATGCTTCCCAATGAGCAGTTCTTC. It is translated as CASMLPNEQFF.

This chain connects TRBV19 to TRBJ2-6; no clear D gene. This CDR3 comprises 11 residues. Germline CDR1 is LNHDA and CDR2 is SQIVND (reference sequence). V was cut by 7 bases and J by 2 bases, with 0 bases left in between. In DNA, the CDR3 is TGTGCCAGTACTGGGGCCAACGTCCTGACTTTC. This gives the protein CASTGANVLTF.

CDR3 in DNA: TGCAGCGTTGACAGGACAGGGGACATGAACACTGAAGCTTTCTTT. Residues: CSVDRTGDMNTEAFF. This rearrangement joins TRBV29-1 to TRBJ1-1, with 9 bases matching TRBD1. The length of the CDR3 is 15 residues. Germline V gene sequence: CDR1 SQVTM, CDR2 ANQGSEA. With V trimmed by 3 bases and J by 0 bases, 5 bases remained unmatched.

This chain connects TRBV6-2 or TRBV6-3 to TRBJ2-7; tentative D call: TRBD1 (6 bases). In germline, CDR1 is MNHEY, CDR2 SVGEGT. V lost 5 bases, J lost 6 bases, and 11 bases lay in between. The CDR3 runs to 12 residues. For the CDR3, the DNA is TGTGCCAGCAGTCCAACAGGGCCCGAGCAGTACTTC. Protein: CASSPTGPEQYF.

The rearrangement uses TRBV27 and TRBJ1-2; no reliable D call. Trimming cost V 5 bases and J 1 base, with 5 bases left between them. CDR1 is MNHEY and CDR2 is SMNVEV in the germline V gene (reference sequence). This CDR3 region has 12 residues. The CDR3 DNA follows: TGTGCCAGCAGTGAGGGTAACTATGGCTACACCTTC. Its protein product is CASSEGNYGYTF.

This chain connects TRBV27 to TRBJ2-3, with D unclear. Germline V gene sequence: CDR1 MNHEY, CDR2 SMNVEV (reference sequence). V lost 2 bases and J 0 bases, leaving 9 bases between the germline ends. CDR3 length: 15 residues. The CDR3 nucleotides are TGTGCCAGCAGTTTAGGGCCACTTAGCACAGATACGCAGTATTTT. As protein: CASSLGPLSTDTQYF.

The rearrangement links TRBV4-1 to TRBJ1-6, with 8 bases lining up with TRBD1. Germline V gene lookup returns CDR1 MGHRA and CDR2 YSYEKL. The CDR3 spans 16 residues. Trimming cost V 1 base and J 9 bases; bases outside gene matches: 8. In nucleotides, the CDR3 is TGCGCCAGCAGCCAAGGTCGTGCCAGGGGGCTTTCACCCCTCCACTTT. It is translated as CASSQGRARGLSPLHF.

The V and J genes are TRBV7-9 and TRBJ2-1; D not resolved. The germline V gene has CDR1 SEHNR and CDR2 FQNEAQ (reference sequence). V was shortened by 9 bases and J by 0 bases, with 6 bases between the two germline ends. The CDR3 runs 12 residues. The CDR3 nucleotides read TGTGCCAGTGGACCCTCCTACAATGAGCAGTTCTTC. Residues: CASGPSYNEQFF.

The V and J genes are TRBV5-1 and TRBJ1-2; TRBD1 is a possible D gene (5 bases). Trimming cost V 7 bases and J 8 bases, with 15 bases left between them. This CDR3 has 12 residues. CDR1 and CDR2 from the germline V gene are SGHRS and YFSETQ. In DNA form, the CDR3 reads TGCGCCAGCCCAGGCCGGGACGGGGGCTACACCTTC. Translating it yields CASPGRDGGYTF.

V gene TRBV7-9 combines with J gene TRBJ2-1, with D perhaps TRBD1 (6 bases). This CDR3 region has 11 residues. Trimming stripped 8 bases from V and 10 bases from J, with 12 bases between. Per the germline V gene, CDR1 is SEHNR and CDR2 is FQNEAQ (reference sequence). This chain's CDR3 is CASGSGVEQFF. The CDR3 nucleotides are TGTGCCAGCGGATCAGGGGTGGAGCAGTTCTTC.

V usage is TRBV5-1 and J usage is TRBJ2-7; 11 positions match TRBD2. Trimming took 4 bases from V and 3 from J; bases not matched to a gene: 3. This CDR3 has 14 amino acids. Germline CDR1 reads SGHRS; CDR2 reads YFSETQ. CDR3 protein: CASSISGGDYEQYF. DNA of the CDR3: TGCGCCAGCAGCATTAGCGGGGGGGACTACGAGCAGTACTTC. Looking up the rest from reference TRBV5-1 and TRBJ2-7 gives the full variable domain: KAGVTQTPRYLIKTRGQQVTLSCSPISGHRSVSWYQQTPGQGLQFLFEYFSETQRNKGNFPGRFSGRQFSNSRSEMNVSTLELGDSALYLCASSISGGDYEQYFGPGTRLTVT.

This clone has more than one count but fewer than ten. This chain links TRBV11-2 with TRBJ1-1; TRBD1 is a possible D gene (5 bases). This CDR3 region has 14 residues. Between the trimmed V and J ends, which lost 5 bases and 1 base, there was a span of 11 bases. Germline V gene data show CDR1 as SGHAT and CDR2 as FQNNGV. For the CDR3, the DNA is TGTGCCAGCAGCGGGGACGGAAAGAACACTGAAGCTTTCTTT. Protein product: CASSGDGKNTEAFF.

The genes are TRBV6-5 and TRBJ2-7, with D possibly TRBD2 on 6 matching bases. In germline, CDR1 is MNHEY, CDR2 SVGAGI. Trimming cost V 4 bases and J 5 bases, with 12 bases left between them. This CDR3 is built from 13 residues. The CDR3 DNA reads as TGTGCCAGCAGTTCTGGTGGAGGGAACGAGCAGTACTTC. This codes for CASSSGGGNEQYF.

This clone was found once. The chain has TRBV7-9 and TRBJ1-1, with D unclear. The CDR3 runs to 15 residues. V shed 3 bases and J shed 0 bases, with 11 bases lying between them. Germline lookup yields CDR1 SEHNR and CDR2 FQNEAQ (reference sequence). In nucleotides, the CDR3 is TGTGCCAGCAGCTTGCCCCTAGAAATGAACACTGAAGCTTTCTTT. It codes for CASSLPLEMNTEAFF.